The clone carrying this TCR beta chain has a handful of counts. Its antigen is currently unknown. This sample was included in a study of human T cells and chemical hapten exposure. The library gave individual cDNA molecules unique molecular identifiers. One entry per CDR3 protein results from TCRdb running MiXCR on the RACE reads. This table holds about 82,000 distinct CDR3 sequences, over 10% found once. Time point specified: patch test 3, about 24 weeks after DPC sensitization. Treatment reported: therapeutic diphenylcyclopropenone sensitization with weekly scalp DPC. Every donor had alopecia and was 18 to 70 years old; all were suitable for DPC. Germline CDR1 reads GTSNPN; CDR2 reads SVGIG (reference sequence). V shed 4 bases and J 3 bases; nucleotides not matched to a gene: 14. CDR3 size: 16 residues. Findings of the study overall: Significantly greater numbers of large CDR3 similarity clusters came from expanded TCRs than from controls.

This specimen was whole blood, taken in connection with sensitization to the hapten diphenylcyclopropenone (DPC). This TCR derives from a woman between 45 and 60 years old with alopecia areata. Some clones in this sample may be carry-over from other donors' samples. The chain combines TRBV30 with TRBJ2-5, with 7 positions matching TRBD1. DNA of the CDR3: TGTGCCTGGACCTCCGGGACAGCGAGACAGAAAGAGACCCAGTACTTC. Translating gives CAWTSGTARQKETQYF.